The clone carrying this T cell receptor (beta chain) was observed a few times. Its antigen remains unknown. A read error is possible here, since a much larger clone lies one base away. The sample comes from a study of blood T cells in healthy people across ages. A second PCR of 7 to 11 cycles used a sample-barcoded 5' primer and a J-beta primer mix. Each cDNA molecule received a tag from a template-switch adaptor that had 12 random nucleotides. TCRdb re-analysed the 5' RACE reads in MiXCR, keeping a single row per CDR3 protein. Altogether about 640,000 distinct CDR3 sequences are present, 58% being singletons, with the ten largest covering over 30%. Regarding the study as a whole: Roughly linear age-related decline in beta diversity appeared, significant by age approximately 41. Both higher diversity and more naive CD4+ cells marked long-lived donors when set against aged donors.

The germline V gene encodes CDR1 SGDLS and CDR2 YYNGEE. The germline V and J ends were trimmed by 3 bases and 5 bases, with 20 bases remaining between them. CDR3 length: 17 residues. The rearrangement links TRBV9 to TRBJ1-4, with D perhaps TRBD1 (6 bases). This clonotype was sampled from a man aged 60 to 75 in good health. Sequences were obtained from blood. CDR3 sequence reads: CASSAGSPGHPNEKLFF. CDR3 DNA: TGTGCCAGCAGCGCAGGTAGTCCGGGACACCCAAATGAAAAACTGTTTTTT.